This TCR beta chain came from a study of cytomegalovirus exposure and HLA in healthy donors. Study conclusions and caveats: It was found in a later analysis that first-cohort TCR clusters tended to co-occur in the 90 to 150 validation repertoires. Reportedly, cytomegalovirus status was diagnosed with high sensitivity and specificity. Researchers catalogued some 160 TCR beta chains as cytomegalovirus-associated.

The CDR3 has 13 residues. Per the germline V gene, CDR1 is SGHTA and CDR2 is FQGNSA. After removal of 7 bases from V and 2 bases from J, the junction contained 5 bases not matched to a gene. About this clone itself: Its antigen is unidentified.

Measured with immunoSEQ multiplex PCR; TCRdb has only the in-frame clones, and not every one. The sample shows about 160,000 clones, about nine tenths of them seen only once. The TCR sequence derives from a woman under 30 in good health and CMV-seropositive. The sequenced material came from PBMCs. This chain uses TRBV7-2 with TRBJ2-7, with TRBD1 identical over 7 bases. The CDR3 loop is CASNLGGPYEQYF. The CDR3 nucleotides read TGTGCCAGCAACCTAGGGGGCCCCTACGAGCAGTACTTC.